Following are 10 T cell receptor beta chains from one sample sequenced in a study of blood T cell repertoires in COVID-19. Clones were read by immunoSEQ multiplex PCR, and TCRdb kept only the in-frame ones, dropping some. The table records roughly 180,000 clones, roughly 82% of them present only once. The sample taken for sequencing was PBMCs or T cells enriched from blood (not recorded which). Every receptor here comes from a middle-aged man who had recovered from COVID-19.

The chain employs TRBV6-2 or TRBV6-3 and TRBJ1-2; D is possibly TRBD1 (5 bases). The germline V gene encodes CDR1 MNHEY and CDR2 SVGEGT. The V and J ends lost 6 bases and 8 bases respectively, with 16 bases between them. The CDR3 has 13 amino acids. In nucleotides, the CDR3 is TGTGCCAGCAGCTCCCCTCGACAGTTCGGCTACACCTTC. It codes for CASSSPRQFGYTF.

In its sample, this clone was seen a few times. This chain connects TRBV2 to TRBJ1-1; D is perhaps TRBD1 (6 bases). The CDR3 totals 13 residues. V was cut by 7 bases and J by 1 base, with 10 bases left in between. From germline, CDR1 is SNHLY and CDR2 FYNNEI. CDR3 sequence reads: CASIARGNTEAFF. The CDR3 DNA sequence: TGTGCCAGCATTGCCAGGGGGAACACTGAAGCTTTCTTT.

This chain joins TRBV6-1 and TRBJ2-7, with D possibly being TRBD1 (5 bases). The germline V and J ends were trimmed by 3 bases and 0 bases, with 12 bases remaining between them. The CDR3 consists of 15 residues. CDR1 is MNHNS, CDR2 SASEGT, per germline. CDR3 region: CASSDQGGISYEQYF. In nucleotides, the CDR3 is TGTGCCAGCAGTGATCAGGGTGGGATCTCCTACGAGCAGTACTTC.

V usage is TRBV11-2 and J usage is TRBJ2-2; D not resolved. Trimming removed 4 bases at V and 1 base at J, with 4 bases between. CDR3 size: 13 residues. The germline gives CDR1 SGHAT, CDR2 FQNNGV. CDR3 bases: TGTGCCAGCAGCTACAGGAACACCGGGGAGCTGTTTTTT. This codes for CASSYRNTGELFF.

This clone was counted a single time. The chain employs TRBV24-1 and TRBJ2-1; 9 bases match TRBD1. V shed 0 bases, J shed 9 bases, and the junction held 5 bases outside the gene matches. The CDR3 loop spans 15 amino acids. Germline assignment: CDR1 KGHDR and CDR2 SFDVKD. CDR3 residues: CATSDLEQGAFEQFF. CDR3 coding DNA: TGTGCCACCAGTGATTTGGAACAGGGGGCATTTGAGCAGTTCTTC.

The CDR3 spells CASKDQGYSPLHF. The CDR3 DNA sequence: TGTGCCAGTAAAGACCAGGGTTATTCACCCCTCCACTTT. This sequence joins TRBV19 and TRBJ1-6; D is possibly TRBD1 (5 bases). V lost 7 bases and J lost 8, with 12 bases in between. The CDR3 sequence is 13 residues long. Germline V gene lookup returns CDR1 LNHDA and CDR2 SQIVND (reference sequence).

J is TRBJ2-3 and V is TRBV7-9; a weak D match, TRBD2 (6 bases). CDR3 length: 14 residues. V was cut by 6 bases and J by 8 bases, with 18 bases left in between. The germline V gene encodes CDR1 SEHNR and CDR2 FQNEAQ (reference sequence). The CDR3 region has the DNA TGTGCCAGCAGTCCCGGGACTCCTTTAGGTACGCAGTATTTT. It codes for CASSPGTPLGTQYF. Based on the CDR3 plus reference TRBV7-9 and TRBJ2-3, the full variable domain is DTGVSQNPRHKITKRGQNVTFRCDPISEHNRLYWYRQTLGQGPEFLTYFQNEAQLEKSRLLSDRFSAERPKGSFSTLEIQRTEQGDSAMYLCASSPGTPLGTQYFGPGTRLTVL.

This chain joins TRBV7-9 and TRBJ2-4, with 9 bases aligning to TRBD1. J lost 5 bases, V lost 7 bases, and 9 bases had no gene match. This CDR3 contains 15 residues. Germline V gives CDR1 SEHNR, CDR2 FQNEAQ (reference sequence). For the CDR3, the DNA is TGTGCCAGCACCGGACAGGGGACAACAGAAAACATTCAGTACTTC. As protein: CASTGQGTTENIQYF. The full variable domain, in which reference TRBV7-9 and TRBJ2-4 provide the parts outside the CDR3, is DTGVSQNPRHKITKRGQNVTFRCDPISEHNRLYWYRQTLGQGPEFLTYFQNEAQLEKSRLLSDRFSAERPKGSFSTLEIQRTEQGDSAMYLCASTGQGTTENIQYFGAGTRLSVL.

The chain recombines TRBV6-6 with TRBJ1-3; D perhaps matches TRBD1 (5 bases). V was trimmed by 6 bases and J by 4 bases, leaving 16 bases between them. Germline V gene lookup returns CDR1 MNHNY and CDR2 SVGAGI (reference sequence). CDR3 length: 15 amino acids. The CDR3 sequence: CASSPGVGLGNTIYF. The CDR3 nucleotides are TGTGCCAGCAGCCCGGGCGTGGGGCTAGGAAACACCATATATTTT.

There are a few counts of this clone. The V and J genes are TRBV5-4 and TRBJ2-7, with D perhaps TRBD2 (6 bases). The CDR3 loop spans 11 amino acids. The V and J ends lost 7 bases and 4 bases respectively, with 9 bases between them. CDR1 is SGHNT, CDR2 YYREEE, per germline (reference sequence). The CDR3 nucleotides are TGTGCCAGCTCCGGAGGGTACGAGCAGTACGTC. Its protein is CASSGGYEQYV.